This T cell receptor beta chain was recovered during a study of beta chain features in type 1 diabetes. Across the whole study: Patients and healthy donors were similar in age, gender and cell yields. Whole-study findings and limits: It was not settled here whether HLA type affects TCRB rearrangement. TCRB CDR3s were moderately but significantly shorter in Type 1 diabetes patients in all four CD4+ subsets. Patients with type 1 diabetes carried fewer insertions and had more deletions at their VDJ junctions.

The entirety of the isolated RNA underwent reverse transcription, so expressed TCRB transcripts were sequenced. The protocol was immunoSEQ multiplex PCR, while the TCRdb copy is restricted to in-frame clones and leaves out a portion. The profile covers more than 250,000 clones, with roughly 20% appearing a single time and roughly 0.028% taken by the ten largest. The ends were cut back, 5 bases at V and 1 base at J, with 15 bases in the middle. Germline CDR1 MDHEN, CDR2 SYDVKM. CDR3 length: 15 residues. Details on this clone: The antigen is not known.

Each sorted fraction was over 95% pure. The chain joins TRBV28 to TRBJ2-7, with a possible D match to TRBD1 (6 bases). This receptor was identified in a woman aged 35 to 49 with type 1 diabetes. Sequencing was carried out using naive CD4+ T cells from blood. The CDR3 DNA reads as TGTGCCAGCAGTGGGAGCGGAAGGGGGTCCTACGAGCAGTACTTC. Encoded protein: CASSGSGRGSYEQYF.